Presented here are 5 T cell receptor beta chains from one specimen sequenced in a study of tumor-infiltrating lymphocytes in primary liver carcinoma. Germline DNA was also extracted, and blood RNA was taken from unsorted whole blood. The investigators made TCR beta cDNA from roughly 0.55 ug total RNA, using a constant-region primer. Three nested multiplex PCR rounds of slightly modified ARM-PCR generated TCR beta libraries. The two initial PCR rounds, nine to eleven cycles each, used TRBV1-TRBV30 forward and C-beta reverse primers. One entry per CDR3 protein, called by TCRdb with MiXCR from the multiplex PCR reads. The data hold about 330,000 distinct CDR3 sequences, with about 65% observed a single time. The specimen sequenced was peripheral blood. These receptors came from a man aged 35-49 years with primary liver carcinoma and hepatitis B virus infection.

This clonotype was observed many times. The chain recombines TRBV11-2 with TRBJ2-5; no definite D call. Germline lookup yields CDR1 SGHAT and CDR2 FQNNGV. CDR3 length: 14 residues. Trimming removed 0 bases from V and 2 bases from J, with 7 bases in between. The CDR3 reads CASSLDRAQETQYF. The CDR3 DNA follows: TGTGCCAGCAGCTTAGATAGGGCTCAAGAGACCCAGTACTTC.

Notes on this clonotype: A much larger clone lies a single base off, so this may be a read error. The CDR3: CASSQEGVSGTQYF. CDR3 coding DNA: TGCGCCAGCAGCCAAGAGGGCGTATCAGGGACCCAGTACTTC. The chain employs TRBV4-1 and TRBJ2-5; D is ambiguous. The germline V gene has CDR1 MGHRA and CDR2 YSYEKL. The V and J ends lost 0 bases and 7 bases respectively, with 12 bases between them. The CDR3 is 14 residues long.

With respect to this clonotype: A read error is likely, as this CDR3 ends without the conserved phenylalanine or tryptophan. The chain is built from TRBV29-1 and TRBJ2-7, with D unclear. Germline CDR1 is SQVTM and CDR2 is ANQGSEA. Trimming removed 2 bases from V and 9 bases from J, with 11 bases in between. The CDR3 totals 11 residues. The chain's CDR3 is CSVEISSGQYI. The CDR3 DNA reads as TGCAGCGTTGAAATCTCCTCCGGGCAGTACATC.

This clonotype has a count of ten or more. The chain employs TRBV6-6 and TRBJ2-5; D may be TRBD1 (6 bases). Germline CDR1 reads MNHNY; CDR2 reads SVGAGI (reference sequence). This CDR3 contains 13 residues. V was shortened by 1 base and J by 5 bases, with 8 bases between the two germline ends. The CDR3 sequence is CASSYWQGETQYF. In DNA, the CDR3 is TGTGCCAGCAGTTACTGGCAGGGGGAGACCCAGTACTTC.

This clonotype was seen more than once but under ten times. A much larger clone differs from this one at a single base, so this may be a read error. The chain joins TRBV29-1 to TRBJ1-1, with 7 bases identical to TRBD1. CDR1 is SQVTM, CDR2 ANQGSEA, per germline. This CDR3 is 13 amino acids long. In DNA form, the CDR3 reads TGCAGGGTTGGTGGACAGGCGTACACTGAAGCTTTCTTT. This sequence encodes CRVGGQAYTEAFF.